This T cell receptor (beta chain) was documented in a study of blood T cell repertoires in COVID-19. The wider study: Material from acute and convalescent COVID-19 was sourced from the United States, Italy and Spain. T cells, B-cell-depleted T cells, or PBMCs supplied cDNA or gDNA.

Under the authors' procedure: Amplification with reference gene primers provided the estimates of nucleated cell counts. Generated by immunoSEQ multiplex PCR, the TCRdb table keeps only in-frame clones and is missing some. Clone size and the V and J calls come from that table; the DNA yielded D and trimming. Of roughly 71,000 clones in the sample, approximately 87% were seen once. The V gene end was trimmed by 2 bases and the J gene end by 2 bases; junction bases not matched to a gene: 6. Germline V gene sequence: CDR1 MDHEN, CDR2 SYDVKM. The CDR3 covers 16 residues. The chain recombines TRBV28 with TRBJ1-5, with TRBD1 matching 7 bases. The TCR originated in an elderly woman with acute or convalescent COVID-19. The sequenced sample was peripheral blood. The CDR3 nucleotides are TGTGCCAGCAGTTTAGCGGGAGGACAGGGCAATCAGCCCCAGCATTTT. Protein sequence: CASSLAGGQGNQPQHF.